This T cell receptor beta chain stems from a study of tumor-infiltrating lymphocytes in primary liver carcinoma. Study-wide findings and caveats: Tumor region pairs showed greater overlap than either tumor-adjacent or tumor-blood pairs did. Since the samples were bulk and unsorted, the CD4+ and CD8+ repertoires were not compared.

The CDR3 is 15 amino acids. The germline V gene has CDR1 SGHDT and CDR2 YYEEEE. RNA was extracted from whole blood without cell sorting, alongside germline DNA. Chronic HBV infection, untreated so far, was present in the patients. In regard to this clonotype: Antigen specificity is unknown. At one of its ends the junction is not consistent with the germline gene, which may arise from a read error.

A constant-region primer served to make TCR beta cDNA from about 500 ng total RNA. The TCR beta library was amplified through three nested multiplex PCR rounds in a modified ARM-PCR procedure. Use of TRBV1-TRBV30 forward primers with a C-beta reverse primer characterized the first two PCR rounds, which lasted about 10 cycles each. One entry per CDR3 protein, called by TCRdb with MiXCR from the multiplex PCR reads. Of about 310,000 distinct CDR3 sequences listed, over 55% are singletons. The receptor's source is a middle-aged man with primary liver carcinoma and hepatitis B virus infection. The sample comprised peripheral blood. The chain uses TRBV5-6 and TRBJ2-7; TRBD1 agrees at 10 bases. CDR3 sequence reads: CASSLGGTGAYEHYF. The CDR3 nucleotides are TGTGCCAGCAGCTTGGGTGGGACAGGGGCCTACGAGCACTACTTC.